This TCR beta chain was captured by sequencing in a study of T cells in Graves' hyperthyroidism and ophthalmopathy. CDR1 and CDR2 (germline): SQVTM, ANQGSEA. V was pared by 5 bases and J by 3 bases, with 6 bases of the junction left unmatched. There are 13 residues in the CDR3. This clonotype was observed a handful of times. It was RNA transcripts that yielded the amplified TCR beta CDR3 regions. RT-PCR in the first round (using the HTBI primer set) targeted the TCR CDR3. TCRdb analysed the multiplex PCR reads with MiXCR anew, one entry per CDR3 protein. Of about 300,000 distinct CDR3 sequences listed, 15% to 20% were seen once; the top ten hold around a third. Exclusion of patients followed from uncontrolled infection, other autoimmune disease, pregnancy or lactation. PBMCs stemmed from more than 7.5 ml fresh peripheral blood.

The specimen was blood. V gene TRBV29-1 combines with J gene TRBJ2-7; TRBD1 matches at 8 bases. This TCR was sampled from a man in his thirties or forties with Graves' hyperthyroidism. CDR3 sequence (DNA): TGCAGCGTTTCCGGGACAGGTCACTACGAGCAGTACTTC. Its translation is CSVSGTGHYEQYF.